One TCR beta chain is described in this entry. CDR1 SQVTM and CDR2 ANQGSEA come from the germline V gene. This CDR3 comprises 13 residues. V shed 2 bases and J shed 7 bases, with 11 bases lying between them. These data belong to a study of T cell changes during pregnancy in multiple sclerosis. Repertoires were generated with immunoSEQ multiplex PCR, while TCRdb's copy carries only in-frame clones and drops some. The top ten hold around 8% of the sample, which has 20,000 to 25,000 clones, 75% to 90% seen once. Material: CD8+ T cells from peripheral blood mononuclear cells, obtained in the first trimester of pregnancy. This clonotype was obtained from a female donor in good health, enrolled as a control in a pregnancy study. The chain carries TRBV29-1 and TRBJ2-2; no clear D. In nucleotides, the CDR3 is TGCAGCGTTGAAAAGCCCGGTGGCGGGGAGCTGTTTTTT. Its protein product is CSVEKPGGGELFF.